Shown below are 20 T cell receptor beta chains from a single sample sequenced in a study of OX40 agonist ivuxolimab in advanced cancers. Clones were sequenced by immunoSEQ multiplex PCR, and TCRdb holds only the in-frame ones, with some missing. The table lists approximately 64,000 clones, about nine tenths of them singletons. The source was CD4+ or CD8+ T cells sorted from blood, collected in a trial of the OX40 agonist ivuxolimab. The receptors were gathered from an adult with an advanced solid tumor such as melanoma, head and neck, liver or kidney cancer.

This rearrangement joins TRBV28 to TRBJ2-3, with D perhaps assigned TRBD1 or TRBD2 (5 bases each). The CDR3 runs to 13 residues. CDR1 and CDR2 (germline): MDHEN, SYDVKM. With 6 bases removed from V and 12 bases from J, the gap between germline ends came to 19 bases. The CDR3 coding sequence is TGTGCCAGCAGCCAAGGGGACGGGTCCTTCCAGTATTTT. It codes for CASSQGDGSFQYF.

This clone was observed a handful of times. The chain links TRBV4-1 to TRBJ1-3, with 8 bases matching TRBD1. Germline assignment: CDR1 MGHRA and CDR2 YSYEKL. This CDR3 region has 19 residues. V dropped 3 bases and J dropped 3; count of bases not matched to a gene: 16. DNA of the CDR3: TGCGCCAGCAGCCATGTTCTGTCGACAGGGGTTAGTTTTGGAAACACCATATATTTT. This codes for CASSHVLSTGVSFGNTIYF.

The genes are TRBV5-5 and TRBJ2-7, with 9 bases identical to TRBD1. CDR1 and CDR2 from the germline V gene are SGHKS and YYEKEE (reference sequence). This CDR3 contains 16 residues. The V segment lost 3 bases and the J segment 6 bases; nucleotides outside the gene matches: 13. CDR3 sequence (DNA): TGTGCCAGCAGCTCGCAAAGCCCGGGACAGGGTTCCGAGCAGTACTTC. Amino acids: CASSSQSPGQGSEQYF.

V is TRBV13 and J is TRBJ1-3; D is possibly TRBD1 (5 bases). Germline V gene data show CDR1 as PRHDT and CDR2 as FYEKMQ (reference sequence). V shed 1 base and J shed 1 base, with 14 bases lying between them. This CDR3 has 17 amino acids. The CDR3 spells CASSLASQGRSGNTIYF. The CDR3 region has the DNA TGTGCCAGCAGCTTAGCTTCCCAGGGTCGTTCTGGAAACACCATATATTTT.

The chain links TRBV7-8 to TRBJ2-7, with 12 bases identical to TRBD2. Trimming removed 5 bases from V and 5 bases from J; junction bases left unmatched: 10. Germline V gives CDR1 SGHVS, CDR2 FQNEAQ. The CDR3 has 16 residues. CDR3: CASSLTRLAGEHEQYF. Written as DNA, the CDR3 is TGTGCCAGCAGCCTAACTCGACTAGCGGGAGAGCACGAGCAGTACTTC.

The chain employs TRBV13 and TRBJ2-7; D may be TRBD1 (5 bases). CDR3 length: 14 amino acids. With 0 bases removed from V and 2 bases from J, the gap between germline ends came to 8 bases. Germline CDR1 reads PRHDT; CDR2 reads FYEKMQ (reference sequence). The chain's CDR3 is CASSLGARAYEQYF. The CDR3 DNA is TGTGCCAGCAGCTTAGGAGCCAGGGCCTACGAGCAGTACTTC.

This chain joins TRBV5-6 and TRBJ2-7; D remains ambiguous. V was cut by 4 bases and J by 2 bases, with 13 bases left in between. Germline values: CDR1 SGHDT, CDR2 YYEEEE. The CDR3 covers 14 residues. The CDR3 DNA reads TGTGCCAGCAGCCCGTCCCCGATCACCTACGAGCAGTACTTC. It is translated as CASSPSPITYEQYF.

The chain is built from TRBV10-3 and TRBJ2-4; 8 bases align to TRBD2. After removal of 3 bases from V and 2 bases from J, the junction contained 3 bases not matched to a gene. From germline, CDR1 is ENHRY and CDR2 SYGVKD. This CDR3 comprises 15 residues. The CDR3 bases are TGTGCCATCAGTGATCCGGGAGGGTCCAAAAACATTCAGTACTTC. It translates to CAISDPGGSKNIQYF.

This chain connects TRBV28 to TRBJ2-2; weak D call: TRBD2 (6 bases). The CDR3 contains 14 residues. The germline V gene has CDR1 MDHEN and CDR2 SYDVKM. V lost 6 bases, J lost 6 bases, and 14 bases lay in between. This chain's CDR3 is CASREGAGAGELFF. The CDR3 DNA reads as TGTGCCAGCAGGGAGGGCGCCGGGGCCGGGGAGCTGTTTTTT.

This chain uses TRBV7-9 with TRBJ2-6, with TRBD1 matching 8 bases. CDR1 and CDR2 (germline): SEHNR, FQNEAQ (reference sequence). J lost 4 bases, V lost 3 bases, and 5 bases had no gene match. The CDR3 is 16 residues long. The CDR3 region has the DNA TGTGCCAGCAGCTTCTCAGGGGGCGGAGGGGCCAACGTCCTGACTTTC. Amino acids: CASSFSGGGGANVLTF.

The rearrangement uses TRBV19 and TRBJ1-4; D unclear. Germline values: CDR1 LNHDA, CDR2 SQIVND (reference sequence). The CDR3 length is 11 residues. The V gene lost 8 bases and the J gene lost 15 bases, with 16 bases spanning the gap. CDR3 coding DNA: TGTGCCAGTTCCGCTAAGGCTTGGTTGTTTTTT. Amino acids: CASSAKAWLFF.

The chain employs TRBV5-6 and TRBJ2-1; possible D gene TRBD1, 5 bases. CDR1 and CDR2 (germline): SGHDT, YYEEEE. Deletions cut 3 bases from V and 3 bases from J, with 16 bases between. The CDR3 has 16 amino acids. The CDR3 DNA reads as TGTGCCAGCAGCTACGGACACATTACTCTCTACAATGAGCAGTTCTTC. Amino acids: CASSYGHITLYNEQFF.

The chain combines TRBV11-2 with TRBJ1-1; D ambiguous. The CDR3 is 13 amino acids. Germline values: CDR1 SGHAT, CDR2 FQNNGV. Trimming removed 5 bases from V and 3 bases from J, with 10 bases in between. The CDR3 reads CASSPRRDTEAFF. Written as DNA, the CDR3 is TGTGCCAGCAGCCCCCGCCGGGACACTGAAGCTTTCTTT. Based on the CDR3 plus reference TRBV11-2 and TRBJ1-1, the full variable domain is EAGVAQSPRYKIIEKRQSVAFWCNPISGHATLYWYQQILGQGPKLLIQFQNNGVVDDSQLPKDRFSAERLKGVDSTLKIQPAKLEDSAVYLCASSPRRDTEAFFGQGTRLTVV.

The chain has TRBV5-6 and TRBJ1-1, with D perhaps TRBD1 (6 bases). Trimming stripped 3 bases from V and 3 bases from J, with 12 bases between. Germline V gene sequence: CDR1 SGHDT, CDR2 YYEEEE. The CDR3 length is 14 residues. The chain's CDR3 is CASSSYRVYTEAFF. The CDR3 DNA reads as TGTGCCAGCAGCTCCTACAGGGTATACACTGAAGCTTTCTTT.

The rearrangement joins TRBV27 to TRBJ2-2; 11 bases fit TRBD1. Trimming at V came to 3 bases and at J to 0 bases, leaving 6 bases not matched to a gene. The V gene's germline CDR1 is MNHEY and CDR2 SMNVEV (reference sequence). This CDR3 is built from 18 residues. The DNA of the CDR3 is TGTGCCAGCAGTTTCCGAGGACAGGGGGCCCCGAACACCGGGGAGCTGTTTTTT. It yields the protein CASSFRGQGAPNTGELFF.

The chain joins TRBV4-1 to TRBJ2-7; 8 positions agree with TRBD2. CDR1 is MGHRA and CDR2 is YSYEKL in the germline V gene. J lost 2 bases, V lost 2 bases, and 11 bases had no gene match. This CDR3 contains 17 residues. CDR3: CASSQPSQASGPYEQYF. The CDR3 DNA sequence: TGCGCCAGCAGCCAACCATCACAGGCTAGCGGGCCCTACGAGCAGTACTTC.

The chain combines TRBV5-8 with TRBJ2-7; 7 bases map to TRBD2. The V gene's germline CDR1 is SGHTS and CDR2 YDEGEE. CDR3 length equals 16 residues. The trim removed 1 base at V and 7 bases at J, leaving 14 bases unmatched. CDR3 sequence (DNA): TGTGCCAGCAGCTTGAGGGGAATAGCGGGTCCCCGGGAGCAGTACTTC. Encoded protein: CASSLRGIAGPREQYF.

V gene TRBV15 combines with J gene TRBJ2-7, with TRBD1 as a possible D gene (6 bases). There are 12 residues in the CDR3. The germline V gene encodes CDR1 LNHNV and CDR2 YYDKDF (reference sequence). Trimming stripped 4 bases from V and 3 bases from J, with 7 bases between. The CDR3 region has the DNA TGTGCCACCAGCAAGGACAGCTACGAGCAGTACTTC. The encoded protein is CATSKDSYEQYF.

In DNA, the CDR3 is TGTGCCAGCAGCTCCGGACTAAGGGGAGATACGCAGTATTTT. Protein: CASSSGLRGDTQYF. The rearrangement joins TRBV28 to TRBJ2-3, with a tentative D call TRBD2 (6 bases). The length of the CDR3 is 14 residues. Germline-derived CDR1 and CDR2 are MDHEN and SYDVKM. With 6 bases removed from V and 5 bases from J, the gap between germline ends came to 15 bases.

V usage is TRBV5-4 and J usage is TRBJ2-1, with D hard to call. There are 15 residues in the CDR3. Germline V gene data show CDR1 as SGHNT and CDR2 as YYREEE (reference sequence). With 1 base removed from V and 0 bases from J, the gap between germline ends came to 8 bases. This chain's CDR3 is CASSLSPDSYNEQFF. CDR3 DNA sequence: TGTGCCAGCAGCTTGTCCCCAGACTCCTACAATGAGCAGTTCTTC. The variable domain in full, with the rest retrieved from reference TRBV5-4 and TRBJ2-1, is ETGVTQSPTHLIKTRGQQVTLRCSSQSGHNTVSWYQQALGQGPQFIFQYYREEENGRGNFPPRFSGLQFPNYSSELNVNALELDDSALYLCASSLSPDSYNEQFFGPGTRLTVL.